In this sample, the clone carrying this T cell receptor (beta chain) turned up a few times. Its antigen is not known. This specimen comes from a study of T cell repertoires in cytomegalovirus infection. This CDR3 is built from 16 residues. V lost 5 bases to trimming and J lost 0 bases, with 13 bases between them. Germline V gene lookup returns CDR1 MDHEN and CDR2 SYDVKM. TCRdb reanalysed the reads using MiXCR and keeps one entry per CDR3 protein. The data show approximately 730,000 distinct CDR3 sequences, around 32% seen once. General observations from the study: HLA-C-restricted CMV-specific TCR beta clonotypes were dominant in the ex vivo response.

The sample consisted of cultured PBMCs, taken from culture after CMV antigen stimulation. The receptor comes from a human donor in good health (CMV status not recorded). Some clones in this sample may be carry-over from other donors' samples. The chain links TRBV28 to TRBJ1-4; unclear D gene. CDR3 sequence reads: CASSPLPDATNEKLFF. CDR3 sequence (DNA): TGTGCCAGCAGTCCGTTACCAGATGCAACTAATGAAAAACTGTTTTTT.